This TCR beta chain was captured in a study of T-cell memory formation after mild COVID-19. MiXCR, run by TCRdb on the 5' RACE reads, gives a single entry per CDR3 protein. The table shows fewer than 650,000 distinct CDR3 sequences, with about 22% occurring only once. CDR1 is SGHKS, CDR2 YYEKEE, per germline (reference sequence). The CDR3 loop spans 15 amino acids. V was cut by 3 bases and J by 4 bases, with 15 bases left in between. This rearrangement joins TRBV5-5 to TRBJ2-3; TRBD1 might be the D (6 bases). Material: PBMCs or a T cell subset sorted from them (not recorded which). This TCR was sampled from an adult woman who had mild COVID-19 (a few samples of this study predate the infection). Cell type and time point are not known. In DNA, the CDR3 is TGTGCCAGCAGCTCACACATCAAGGGGGCAGATACGCAGTATTTT. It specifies CASSSHIKGADTQYF.